Following are 8 T cell receptor beta chains from one sample sequenced in a study of control samples from healthy donors and cancer patients (dated by TCRdb to about 2020). The library was produced with the immunoSEQ multiplex PCR assay. Not all clones reach the TCRdb copy of this immuneACCESS table, which keeps in-frame sequences only. Checked studies attribute under half of the gap to unresolved V genes and leave the rest unexplained. Present in this sample are 90,000 to 100,000 clones, around 80% of which were seen just once. The ten largest clones represent roughly a tenth of the sample. Sequenced material: blood. Source of these receptors: a young woman in good health.

This clone has a single count. The rearrangement uses TRBV11-2 and TRBJ2-5; a weak D match, TRBD2 (6 bases). The CDR3 extends over 14 amino acids. The germline gives CDR1 SGHAT, CDR2 FQNNGV. The V end was cut by 5 bases, the J end by 2 bases, with 12 bases between. The CDR3: CASSPGTLQETQYF. As DNA, the CDR3 is TGTGCCAGCAGCCCCGGGACTTTGCAAGAGACCCAGTACTTC.

This clone was detected only once. The rearrangement joins TRBV19 to TRBJ2-3; TRBD2 matches at 12 bases. The length of the CDR3 is 14 residues. Germline CDR1 LNHDA, CDR2 SQIVND (reference sequence). V shed 7 bases and J 7 bases; nucleotides not matched to a gene: 6. The DNA for the CDR3 is TGTGCCAGTACCCTAGCGGGGGGGCGGTATACGCAGTATTTT. Translation: CASTLAGGRYTQYF.

Only a few counts were recorded for this clone. The rearrangement links TRBV6-5 to TRBJ1-6; D gene unclear. The CDR3 runs 12 residues. Germline CDR1 and CDR2: MNHEY and SVGAGI. Trimming removed 6 bases from V and 8 bases from J, with 8 bases in between. CDR3 sequence reads: CASRNVDSPLHF. The DNA of the CDR3 is TGTGCCAGCAGGAATGTTGATTCACCCCTCCACTTT.

This rearrangement joins TRBV5-1 to TRBJ1-2; TRBD1 agrees at 8 bases. Germline values: CDR1 SGHRS, CDR2 YFSETQ. V gave up 0 bases and J gave up 7 bases; unmatched junction bases: 8. The CDR3 is made up of 15 amino acids. In DNA, the CDR3 is TGCGCCAGCAGCTTGGACGCGCAGGGGGCGGGTGGCTACACCTTC. This sequence encodes CASSLDAQGAGGYTF.

This clone showed up just once. The rearrangement links TRBV5-1 to TRBJ2-3; 8 bases fit TRBD2. Germline loops: CDR1 SGHRS, CDR2 YFSETQ. Germline trimming cut 6 bases from V and 1 base from J; bases unmatched to any gene: 16. This CDR3 contains 18 residues. CDR3 sequence: CASTFGRGAVTRTDTQYF. The CDR3 nucleotides read TGCGCCAGCACTTTCGGGCGGGGGGCTGTAACTCGCACAGATACGCAGTATTTT. Combining the CDR3 with reference TRBV5-1 and TRBJ2-3 gives the whole variable domain KAGVTQTPRYLIKTRGQQVTLSCSPISGHRSVSWYQQTPGQGLQFLFEYFSETQRNKGNFPGRFSGRQFSNSRSEMNVSTLELGDSALYLCASTFGRGAVTRTDTQYFGPGTRLTVL.

This clone has more than one count but fewer than ten. The chain couples TRBV10-1 to TRBJ2-2; 9 bases are a match to TRBD2. There are 14 residues in the CDR3. V lost 4 bases to trimming and J lost 5 bases; unmatched junction nucleotides: 2. Germline V lookup: CDR1 WNHNN, CDR2 SYGVQD (reference sequence). The CDR3, as DNA: TGCGCCAGCAGTGCTAGCGGGGTGACCGGGGAGCTGTTTTTT. Its protein is CASSASGVTGELFF.

This rearrangement joins TRBV11-2 to TRBJ2-5; perhaps TRBD2 as D (6 bases). Trimming removed 3 bases from V and 4 bases from J, with 12 bases in between. The germline CDR1 and CDR2 sequences are SGHAT and FQNNGV. This CDR3 spans 14 amino acids. CDR3 bases: TGTGCCAGCAGCTTTAGTTACGGGGGAGAGACCCAGTACTTC. Translating it yields CASSFSYGGETQYF.

V is TRBV6-5 and J is TRBJ2-1; D unresolved. The CDR3 covers 11 residues. The V gene lost 7 bases and the J gene lost 4 bases, with 5 bases spanning the gap. Germline-derived CDR1 and CDR2 are MNHEY and SVGAGI. The DNA of the CDR3 is TGTGCCAGCACCGGATACAATGAGCAGTTCTTC. It is translated as CASTGYNEQFF.